These T cell receptor beta chains were read from a single sample in a study of blood T cells in healthy people across ages. TCRdb analysed the 5' RACE reads with MiXCR anew, one entry per CDR3 protein. The profile covers 700,000 or so distinct CDR3 sequences, with 22% appearing a single time and roughly a fifth taken by the ten largest. Sequencing input: blood. These receptors were taken from a man between 65 and 80 years old in good health. The conserved cysteine and the conserved F or W are not part of the CDR3 here.

V gene | CDR3 protein
TRBV9 | ASSVALAGRNEQF
TRBV4-3 | ASRQHSGKAGELF
TRBV25-1 | ASLGRRWETQY
TRBV18 | ASSPPGGSTEAF
TRBV5-5 | ASTLARRRADTQY
TRBV6-2/TRBV6-3 | ASKRGLAERNTGELF
TRBV19 | ASSNPRQASYGYT
TRBV3-1 | ASSPVSLQETQY
TRBV7-8 | ASSLRQSAGVGEQF
TRBV5-1 | ASSLVGSGANVLT
TRBV5-1 | ASSILSPDNEKLF
TRBV5-1 | ASSLAGSDETQY
TRBV3-1 | ASSQPQGPNEKLF
TRBV6-6 | ASSYEGPGKEAF
TRBV5-4 | ASSTGQFQETQY
TRBV5-1 | ASSPFTGGYEQY
TRBV7-2 | ASSNVYEQF
TRBV19 | ASSGQLNADTQY
TRBV4-3 | ASSQVLAGEVEQF
TRBV5-1 | ASSSLGGASTDTQY
TRBV11-3 | ASSFGTSGSPDTQY
TRBV19 | ARPPAGVNQPQH
TRBV7-8 | ASSPSNGYGGYT
TRBV27 | ASRKGGETQY
TRBV10-3 | AIMDRNGETQY
TRBV20-1 | SARPLTGGREKLF
TRBV29-1 | SILPRGVGGYT